This T cell receptor (beta chain) was obtained from a study of blood T cell repertoires in COVID-19 (dated by TCRdb to about 2020). Context from the whole study: Collaborator samples came from the United States, Italy and Spain and covered acute and convalescent phases of COVID-19. The material from the prospective study consisted of cDNA or gDNA derived from T cells, B-cell-depleted T cells, or PBMCs. Deeply sampled blood TCRbeta repertoires from subjects exposed to, actively infected with, or recovered from COVID-19 were included in the dataset. The repertoires were released in a freely available public database meant as a resource for research on the immune response to SARS-CoV-2. Samples were obtained from the ongoing ImmuneRACE study (first 160 participants) and from 1,254 subjects provided by 6 global collaborators. Sample metadata almost always included a de-identified subject ID, COVID-19 status, age in years and sex. HLA class I and class II types, where available, came from metadata supplied by the sample provider rather than from assay-based typing. What the study reported, not specific to this receptor: Clinical and demographic metadata were provided uncurated, with the amount varying by source and participant.

The CDR1 and CDR2 encoded by the germline V gene are SGHVS and FNYEAQ. Here V drops 1 base and J drops 4 bases, and the junction holds 6 bases not matched to any gene. From the cysteine up to the phenylalanine, the CDR3 has a length of 15 residues. The kept DNA is CDR3 alone, 45 bases in frame from the first base. Enrolling through a virtual design, the prospective study's participants ranged in age from roughly 18 to 100 years and lived across some 23 United States geographic areas. To assign participants to cohorts, the prospective study relied on clinical history that participants themselves reported in a screening survey and a study questionnaire. ImmuneRACE Cohort 3 recovered participants were defined by two consecutive negative NP/OP PCR tests, healthcare professional clearance, or symptom resolution. In the prospective study, whole blood, serum and a nasopharyngeal or oropharyngeal swab were collected from each participant by mobile phlebotomists. Over an approximately 2-month period, participants in the prospective study had the option of providing additional blood draws and questionnaires. Prospective study blood samples were shipped either frozen or at room temperature before DNA extraction.

TCRbeta CDR3 regions were amplified from genomic DNA using the immunoSEQ Assay, a bias-controlled multiplex PCR. The study's own analysis went as follows. The number of nucleated cells in each sample was estimated by amplification of reference gene primers within the assay. To quantify the absolute abundance of each unique TCRbeta CDR3 rearrangement, sequence reads were collapsed and filtered. For each sample, productive Simpson clonality was calculated as the square root of Simpson's diversity index across productive rearrangements. The source is immuneACCESS, and TCRdb retained only in-frame sequences with V and J called. Part of the clones is not carried over; for the studies checked, unresolved V genes explain less than half of this, and the remainder is unexplained. Clonal size and the V and J genes are those of that table, whereas D and trimming came from the DNA. This sample gives around 450,000 clones in total; about 90% of them show up just once. The ten largest account for roughly 0.7% of the sample.

Details on this clone: Its antigen is unknown. Per-base quality was not reported, and no clone a single base away is much larger than it.

The receptor chain draws on TRBV7-6 and TRBJ2-7, with TRBD2 identical over 8 junction bases. Sequenced sample: PBMCs or T cells enriched from blood (not recorded which). The source is a woman aged 18-29 years who had recovered from COVID-19. The DNA is as follows: TGTGCCAGCAGCTTAGGGAGCGGGGGAGGTTACGAGCAGTACTTC. Translation gives CASSLGSGGGYEQYF.